Presented here are 29 T cell receptor beta chains from one specimen sequenced in a study of blood T cell repertoires in COVID-19. The assay was immunoSEQ multiplex PCR, and TCRdb's table has in-frame clones only and misses some. Of some 200,000 clones in the sample, almost 90% were seen once. Material for sequencing was peripheral blood. The receptors shown here come from a man aged 18 to 30 with active or convalescent COVID-19.

The chain combines TRBV7-2 with TRBJ1-6, with 7 bases identical to TRBD1. With V trimmed by 2 bases and J by 7 bases, 14 bases remained unmatched. Germline loops: CDR1 SGHTA, CDR2 FQGNSA. The CDR3 sequence is 18 residues long. CDR3 DNA: TGTGCCAGCAGCTTACTCACCTTCAGACAGGGAGGCAATTCACCCCTCCACTTT. Protein sequence: CASSLLTFRQGGNSPLHF.

The rearrangement links TRBV7-2 to TRBJ2-5; maybe TRBD1 (6 bases). The V end was cut by 5 bases, the J end by 5 bases, with 15 bases between. CDR1 SGHTA and CDR2 FQGNSA come from the germline V gene. The CDR3 extends over 14 amino acids. The CDR3 nucleotides read TGTGCCAGCAGCCCACAGGGAGTTGGCGAGACCCAGTACTTC. As protein: CASSPQGVGETQYF.

The rearrangement joins TRBV9 to TRBJ2-2; D gene uncertain. The germline CDR1 and CDR2 sequences are SGDLS and YYNGEE. V gave up 0 bases and J gave up 2 bases, with 14 bases separating them. CDR3 length equals 17 residues. CDR3 nucleotide sequence: TGTGCCAGCAGCGTAGCCCCCGGGTCAGCTAACACCGGGGAGCTGTTTTTT. It specifies CASSVAPGSANTGELFF.

The V call is TRBV5-1, the J call TRBJ1-6, with 8 bases identical to TRBD1. Unmatched junction bases numbered 16, after V lost 1 base and J lost 10 bases. Germline values: CDR1 SGHRS, CDR2 YFSETQ. CDR3 length: 18 residues. This CDR3 is CASSLNDRGFAGGSPLHF. CDR3 nucleotide sequence: TGCGCCAGCAGCTTGAACGACAGGGGCTTTGCTGGTGGATCACCCCTCCACTTT.

The sample holds one count of this clone. The rearrangement joins TRBV30 to TRBJ2-1; D is possibly TRBD2 (6 bases). The germline CDR1 and CDR2 sequences are GTSNPN and SVGIG (reference sequence). V gave up 4 bases and J gave up 4 bases, with 17 bases separating them. The CDR3 covers 15 residues. CDR3 in DNA: TGTGCCTGGACGGGACTGAGCGGATCATACAATGAGCAGTTCTTC. This translates into CAWTGLSGSYNEQFF.

The V call is TRBV3-1 (or the pseudogene TRBV3-2), the J call TRBJ2-7; D is uncertain. Germline CDR1 and CDR2: LGHDT and YNNKEL (reference sequence). CDR3 length equals 14 residues. Trimming removed 1 base at V and 2 bases at J, with 9 bases between. In nucleotides, the CDR3 is TGTGCCAGCAGCCAAGCTGGAGTCCCCTACGAGCAGTACTTC. Translating it yields CASSQAGVPYEQYF.

The chain carries TRBV30 and TRBJ2-7; D is possibly TRBD2 (6 bases). The V end lost 5 bases, the J end lost 2 bases, and 13 bases lay between the germline ends. The CDR3 sequence is 13 residues long. Germline CDR1 GTSNPN, CDR2 SVGIG (reference sequence). CDR3 sequence: CAWSVGGTYEQYF. DNA of the CDR3: TGTGCCTGGTCCGTGGGGGGAACCTACGAGCAGTACTTC.

This chain uses TRBV2 with TRBJ2-5, with 10 nucleotides matching TRBD2. V lost 7 bases to trimming and J lost 5 bases; unmatched junction nucleotides: 7. The CDR3 length is 14 residues. Germline CDR1 reads SNHLY; CDR2 reads FYNNEI. CDR3 sequence reads: CASILAGVAETQYF. The CDR3, as DNA: TGTGCCAGCATCCTAGCGGGAGTTGCTGAGACCCAGTACTTC.

The V call is TRBV28, the J call TRBJ2-2; D unresolved. The CDR3 is 15 amino acids. Deletions cut 2 bases from V and 5 bases from J, with 12 bases between. Germline V CDR1 and CDR2: MDHEN, SYDVKM. The CDR3 spells CASSLTLVWTGELFF. CDR3 DNA sequence: TGTGCCAGCAGTTTAACCCTAGTCTGGACCGGGGAGCTGTTTTTT.

The V gene is TRBV5-1, the J gene TRBJ1-5; TRBD1 might be the D (5 bases). With 4 bases removed from V and 0 bases from J, the gap between germline ends came to 14 bases. The CDR3 runs to 16 residues. The germline V gene has CDR1 SGHRS and CDR2 YFSETQ. CDR3 bases: TGCGCCAGCAGCCTCATTAGGGGCTATAGCAATCAGCCCCAGCATTTT. The encoded protein is CASSLIRGYSNQPQHF. Filled out from reference TRBV5-1 and TRBJ1-5, the complete variable domain reads KAGVTQTPRYLIKTRGQQVTLSCSPISGHRSVSWYQQTPGQGLQFLFEYFSETQRNKGNFPGRFSGRQFSNSRSEMNVSTLELGDSALYLCASSLIRGYSNQPQHFGDGTRLSIL.

V gene TRBV5-1 combines with J gene TRBJ1-1; D remains ambiguous. This CDR3 contains 12 residues. Between the trimmed V and J ends, which lost 3 bases and 6 bases, there was a span of 9 bases. Germline V gene lookup returns CDR1 SGHRS and CDR2 YFSETQ. CDR3 residues: CASSYREAEAFF. CDR3 sequence (DNA): TGCGCCAGCAGCTATCGGGAGGCTGAAGCTTTCTTT.

The V and J genes are TRBV6-5 and TRBJ2-7; 10 nucleotides match TRBD2. Trimming at V came to 0 bases and at J to 4 bases, leaving 6 bases not matched to a gene. Per germline, CDR1 MNHEY and CDR2 SVGAGI. This CDR3 contains 16 residues. The CDR3: CASSYSWTSGQYEQYF. DNA of the CDR3: TGTGCCAGCAGTTACTCGTGGACTAGCGGCCAATACGAGCAGTACTTC.

The CDR3 is CASSPRDRGELVPDQSKSNQPQHF. The CDR3 DNA is TGTGCCAGTAGTCCCCGGGACAGGGGTGAGTTGGTACCCGACCAATCCAAAAGCAATCAGCCCCAGCATTTT. This rearrangement joins TRBV19 to TRBJ1-5; 10 bases are a match to TRBD1. V dropped 5 bases and J dropped 1; count of bases not matched to a gene: 29. Germline loops: CDR1 LNHDA, CDR2 SQIVND (reference sequence). The CDR3 covers 24 residues. The full variable domain, its missing parts supplied by reference TRBV19 and TRBJ1-5, is DGGITQSPKYLFRKEGQNVTLSCEQNLNHDAMYWYRQDPGQGLRLIYYSQIVNDFQKGDIAEGYSVSREKKESFPLTVTSAQKNPTAFYLCASSPRDRGELVPDQSKSNQPQHFGDGTRLSIL.

There are many counts of this clone. The rearrangement joins TRBV7-2 to TRBJ2-3; D unresolved. The CDR3 consists of 17 residues. CDR1 is SGHTA and CDR2 is FQGNSA in the germline V gene. The V gene lost 1 base and the J gene lost 2 bases, with 16 bases spanning the gap. The CDR3 protein is CASSLDRPVTYTDTQYF. As DNA, the CDR3 is TGTGCCAGCAGCTTAGACCGCCCGGTCACTTACACAGATACGCAGTATTTT. The variable domain in full, completed from reference TRBV7-2 and TRBJ2-3, reads GAGVSQSPSNKVTEKGKDVELRCDPISGHTALYWYRQSLGQGLEFLIYFQGNSAPDKSGLPSDRFSAERTGGSVSTLTIQRTQQEDSAVYLCASSLDRPVTYTDTQYFGPGTRLTVL.

The chain couples TRBV28 to TRBJ1-5; 7 bases map to TRBD1. With V trimmed by 6 bases and J by 3 bases, 5 bases remained unmatched. CDR1 MDHEN and CDR2 SYDVKM come from the germline V gene. CDR3 length: 14 residues. DNA of the CDR3: TGTGCCAGCAGGCCGGGACAGAACAATCAGCCCCAGCATTTT. It yields the protein CASRPGQNNQPQHF.

The chain employs TRBV12-3 or TRBV12-4 and TRBJ1-2; possibly TRBD1 for D (6 bases). V lost 6 bases and J lost 7, with 15 bases in between. The CDR3 loop spans 13 amino acids. The CDR3 here is CASSRTASLGYTF. DNA of the CDR3: TGTGCCAGCAGCCGGACAGCCTCCCTTGGCTACACCTTC.

This clone was found once. The chain carries TRBV10-3 and TRBJ2-1; 14 bases are shared with TRBD2. The ends lost 10 bases at V and 7 bases at J; junction bases unmatched: 9. CDR3 size: 15 residues. Germline V gene lookup returns CDR1 ENHRY and CDR2 SYGVKD. CDR3 protein: CATTAGTSGSNEQFF. CDR3 in DNA: TGTGCCACAACCGCCGGGACTAGCGGGAGTAATGAGCAGTTCTTC.

The chain has TRBV29-1 and TRBJ2-3; tentatively, D is TRBD1 (6 bases). Trimming took off 2 bases at V and 6 bases at J, with 15 bases between the two ends. The germline V gene encodes CDR1 SQVTM and CDR2 ANQGSEA. This CDR3 contains 14 residues. CDR3 sequence: CSVEKRAGVDTQYF. The CDR3 DNA reads as TGCAGCGTTGAAAAGAGGGCAGGGGTGGATACGCAGTATTTT.

The V gene is TRBV7-9, the J gene TRBJ1-5; D may be TRBD1 (5 bases). V was cut by 2 bases and J by 5 bases, with 10 bases left in between. The germline CDR1 and CDR2 sequences are SEHNR and FQNEAQ (reference sequence). The CDR3 contains 14 residues. The CDR3 region has the DNA TGTGCCAGCAGCTTAAGTTCAGGGCATCAGCCCCAGCATTTT. Residues: CASSLSSGHQPQHF.

The chain couples TRBV10-3 to TRBJ2-3; 9 bases map to TRBD2. V gave up 2 bases and J gave up 5 bases; unmatched junction bases: 11. Germline V CDR1 and CDR2: ENHRY, SYGVKD. This CDR3 spans 17 amino acids. The CDR3 nucleotides read TGTGCCATCAGTGAGGGACCGGCGGGAGGGCATAGAGATACGCAGTATTTT. This gives the protein CAISEGPAGGHRDTQYF.

The gene calls are TRBV19 and TRBJ1-1, with D maybe TRBD1 (6 bases). The CDR3 loop spans 14 amino acids. V was pared by 7 bases and J by 4 bases, with 16 bases between. Germline assignment: CDR1 LNHDA and CDR2 SQIVND (reference sequence). The CDR3 reads CASNPQGLATEAFF. CDR3 coding DNA: TGTGCCAGTAACCCACAGGGTCTGGCCACTGAAGCTTTCTTT.

Here the CDR3 DNA reads TGCGCCAGCAGCCCGGGCCAGGGGGCGACTCAGCCCCAGCATTTT. Translated, it gives CASSPGQGATQPQHF. The chain carries TRBV5-1 and TRBJ1-5; 8 positions agree with TRBD1. CDR3 length: 15 residues. Germline CDR1 reads SGHRS; CDR2 reads YFSETQ. V lost 4 bases and J lost 6; bases outside the gene matches: 9.

The V and J genes are TRBV30 and TRBJ1-1; 8 bases match TRBD1. Germline loops: CDR1 GTSNPN, CDR2 SVGIG (reference sequence). The V and J ends lost 5 bases and 9 bases, in that order; junction bases with no gene match: 14. CDR3 size: 14 residues. The CDR3 here is CAWLARTGQIKAFF. The CDR3 nucleotides are TGTGCCTGGCTGGCGCGGACAGGGCAAATAAAAGCTTTCTTT.

On this clone itself: At the DNA level, this CDR3 is encoded by other sequences in the same sample as well. V is TRBV29-1 and J is TRBJ2-3; 9 bases line up with TRBD1. The CDR3 has 12 residues. CDR1 SQVTM and CDR2 ANQGSEA come from the germline V gene. The V segment lost 6 bases and the J segment 6 bases; nucleotides outside the gene matches: 4. Written as DNA, the CDR3 is TGCAGCGTGGGACAGGGTGCGGATACGCAGTATTTT. The encoded protein is CSVGQGADTQYF.

The genes are TRBV28 and TRBJ1-2, with D possibly TRBD1 on 6 matching bases. The germline gives CDR1 MDHEN, CDR2 SYDVKM. This CDR3 contains 19 residues. Trimming pared 2 bases from V and 8 bases from J, leaving 30 bases between. The CDR3 is CASSLRKIGQRGVWKGYTF. The CDR3 bases are TGTGCCAGCAGTTTACGAAAGATCGGACAGCGCGGAGTGTGGAAAGGCTACACCTTC.

This rearrangement joins TRBV9 to TRBJ2-3; 13 nucleotides align to TRBD2. Trimming cost V 4 bases and J 3 bases; bases outside gene matches: 8. Germline CDR1 and CDR2: SGDLS and YYNGEE. The CDR3 consists of 17 residues. CDR3 residues: CASSPWTSGSLTDTQYF. The DNA for the CDR3 is TGTGCCAGCAGCCCCTGGACTAGCGGGAGCCTGACAGATACGCAGTATTTT.

The chain couples TRBV19 to TRBJ2-5; the D is unclear. Germline-derived CDR1 and CDR2 are LNHDA and SQIVND (reference sequence). This CDR3 comprises 17 residues. The ends were cut back, 2 bases at V and 3 bases at J, with 19 bases in the middle. The CDR3 loop is CASSIMRIPKSEETQYF. The CDR3, as DNA: TGTGCCAGTAGTATAATGAGGATTCCTAAATCGGAAGAGACCCAGTACTTC.

In DNA, the CDR3 is TGTGCCAGCAGCTCCGACAGAACCGGGGAGCTGTTTTTT. Translated: CASSSDRTGELFF. The chain recombines TRBV7-2 with TRBJ2-2, with D possibly matching TRBD1 (5 bases). Germline-derived CDR1 and CDR2 are SGHTA and FQGNSA. This CDR3 has 13 amino acids. Trimming left V 4 bases short and J 5 bases short, with 8 bases between.

The chain combines TRBV7-2 with TRBJ1-2, with 7 bases lining up with TRBD1. Germline CDR1 SGHTA, CDR2 FQGNSA. The V segment lost 4 bases and the J segment 2 bases; nucleotides outside the gene matches: 13. This CDR3 region has 17 residues. CDR3 sequence (DNA): TGTGCCAGCAGCTCCAGTCTGACGGGGACAGTGAACTATGGCTACACCTTC. Translated, it gives CASSSSLTGTVNYGYTF.